This TCR beta chain is from a study of cytomegalovirus exposure and HLA in healthy donors. Findings of the study overall: The study designated roughly 150 TCR beta chains cytomegalovirus-associated. In vitro work confirmed that three CMV-associated chains recognize CMV antigens.

The PCR had 60 Vbeta and 13 Jbeta primers. Repertoires were generated with immunoSEQ multiplex PCR, while TCRdb's copy carries only in-frame clones and drops some. This sample has about 140,000 clones, with about 80% found just once. In the case of this clone: Its antigen is not known.

CDR1 is MNHNS, CDR2 SASEGT, per germline. The CDR3 has 12 amino acids. The V end was cut by 5 bases, the J end by 8 bases, with 10 bases between. This rearrangement joins TRBV6-1 to TRBJ1-5, with D perhaps TRBD1 (6 bases). Sequencing used PBMCs. The sequence was collected from a woman between 40 and 55 years old in good health and CMV-seronegative. Written as DNA, the CDR3 is TGTGCCAGCAGTACAGGGTTAAAGCCCCAGCATTTT. This sequence encodes CASSTGLKPQHF.